The clone carrying this T cell receptor (beta chain) was counted at least ten times. The antigen remains undetermined. Germline CDR1 SGHTA, CDR2 FQGNSA. The CDR3 contains 17 residues. Trimming took off 1 base at V and 0 bases at J, with 10 bases between the two ends. Uncontrolled infection, other autoimmune disease, pregnancy or lactation barred patients from enrollment. Orbital computed tomography, thyroid ultrasound, serum thyroxine and TRAb, and clinical symptoms together informed the diagnoses. The record originates from a study of T cells in Graves' hyperthyroidism and ophthalmopathy. Amplification of TCR beta CDR3 regions was performed using RNA transcripts as template. Primed by the HTBI set, a first-round RT-PCR was run on the TCR CDR3. Each CDR3 protein gets one entry after TCRdb re-called the multiplex PCR reads with MiXCR. Of 550,000 to 650,000 distinct CDR3 sequences in the sample, roughly 14% were seen once.

General study findings and limits: Ophthalmopathy was identified by the model a median about 6 months ahead of onset. The majority of expanded thyroid clonotypes above 0.001 also appeared in blood.

This sequence joins TRBV7-2 and TRBJ1-6; D not certain. This receptor was obtained from a woman under 40 with Graves' hyperthyroidism that later progressed to Graves' ophthalmopathy. Sequencing input: blood. Here the CDR3 DNA reads TGTGCCAGCAGCTTAGAGGGCTCGAGCTCCTATAATTCACCCCTCCACTTT. This gives the protein CASSLEGSSSYNSPLHF.